A single sample is the source of the 26 T cell receptor beta chains below, sequenced in a study of identical twins. Via MiXCR, TCRdb re-called the 5' RACE reads, giving one row per CDR3 protein. The table shows 500,000 to 650,000 distinct CDR3 sequences, with 7.1% occurring only once. The same sample was also studied in work on yellow fever vaccine responses in identical twins.

Sequenced input: PBMCs. The receptor set was obtained from a woman between 18 and 29 years old in good health.

This clonotype has ten or more counts. The genes are TRBV6-5 and TRBJ1-1, with a tentative D call TRBD1 (5 bases). The CDR3 is 15 amino acids. Germline V CDR1 and CDR2: MNHEY, SVGAGI. V lost 2 bases, J lost 4 bases, and 14 bases lay in between. The CDR3: CASSYGGARGTEAFF. The CDR3 region has the DNA TGTGCCAGCAGTTACGGAGGGGCAAGGGGCACTGAAGCTTTCTTT.

The chain joins TRBV11-2 to TRBJ2-1, with TRBD1 as a possible D gene (6 bases). V lost 4 bases, J lost 3 bases, and 10 bases lay in between. Germline assignment: CDR1 SGHAT and CDR2 FQNNGV. The CDR3 totals 14 residues. In nucleotides, the CDR3 is TGTGCCAGCAGCTCCGGGACATTCTACAATGAGCAGTTCTTC. Translation: CASSSGTFYNEQFF. Drawing the rest from reference TRBV11-2 and TRBJ2-1, the complete variable domain is EAGVAQSPRYKIIEKRQSVAFWCNPISGHATLYWYQQILGQGPKLLIQFQNNGVVDDSQLPKDRFSAERLKGVDSTLKIQPAKLEDSAVYLCASSSGTFYNEQFFGPGTRLTVL.

This clonotype occurred a few times. The chain carries TRBV15 and TRBJ2-5; D is perhaps TRBD2 (6 bases). CDR1 and CDR2 (germline): LNHNV, YYDKDF (reference sequence). The CDR3 loop spans 18 amino acids. Trimming removed 5 bases at V and 4 bases at J, with 26 bases between. CDR3 bases: TGTGCCACCAGCCATCCCATGGGCGGGACGGGGTTTGGAGAGACCCAGTACTTC. This sequence encodes CATSHPMGGTGFGETQYF.

In its sample, this clonotype was seen many times. V gene TRBV12-3 or TRBV12-4 combines with J gene TRBJ1-3; D is possibly TRBD1 (5 bases). The CDR3 is made up of 14 amino acids. V was shortened by 3 bases and J by 6 bases, with 12 bases between the two germline ends. The CDR3 is CASSFRQGTNTIYF. For the CDR3, the DNA is TGTGCCAGCAGTTTCCGGCAGGGTACAAACACCATATATTTT.

This clonotype was counted many times. The rearrangement links TRBV12-3 or TRBV12-4 to TRBJ1-3; TRBD1 is a possible D gene (5 bases). V lost 8 bases and J 2 bases, leaving 19 bases between the germline ends. CDR3 size: 16 residues. CDR3 sequence: CASDRNDRTTGNTIYF. The CDR3 DNA is TGTGCCAGCGACCGAAACGACAGAACTACTGGAAACACCATATATTTT.

V is TRBV7-9 and J is TRBJ2-5, with D hard to call. CDR3 length: 13 residues. Trimming took 6 bases from V and 3 from J, leaving 11 bases between them. Germline CDR1 reads SEHNR; CDR2 reads FQNEAQ (reference sequence). The CDR3 reads CASSSFGEETQYF. CDR3 DNA: TGTGCCAGCAGTTCTTTCGGTGAAGAGACCCAGTACTTC. Full variable domain (missing parts from reference TRBV7-9 and TRBJ2-5): DTGVSQNPRHKITKRGQNVTFRCDPISEHNRLYWYRQTLGQGPEFLTYFQNEAQLEKSRLLSDRFSAERPKGSFSTLEIQRTEQGDSAMYLCASSSFGEETQYFGPGTRLLVL.

This clonotype was counted at least ten times. V gene TRBV7-2 combines with J gene TRBJ2-7, with 11 bases that match TRBD2. The germline V gene has CDR1 SGHTA and CDR2 FQGNSA. The CDR3 extends over 15 amino acids. V lost 2 bases to trimming and J lost 9 bases; unmatched junction nucleotides: 9. CDR3 in DNA: TGTGCCAGCAGCTTAATACTAGCGGGAGTGTCGGGGCAGTACTTC. Translated: CASSLILAGVSGQYF.

The J gene is TRBJ2-2, the V gene TRBV12-3 or TRBV12-4, with 8 positions matching TRBD1. With 7 bases clipped from V and 1 base from J, the junction kept 2 bases outside the gene matches. The CDR3 is made up of 14 amino acids. The CDR3, as DNA: TGTGCCAGCATTGACAGGGGGAACACCGGGGAGCTGTTTTTT. This gives the protein CASIDRGNTGELFF.

V gene TRBV5-1 combines with J gene TRBJ2-5; D call uncertain. The CDR3 has 13 residues. V was shortened by 0 bases and J by 4 bases, with 7 bases between the two germline ends. From germline, CDR1 is SGHRS and CDR2 YFSETQ. Written as DNA, the CDR3 is TGCGCCAGCAGCTTGGCATCGTTAGAGACCCAGTACTTC. Protein sequence: CASSLASLETQYF.

The rearrangement links TRBV20-1 to TRBJ1-1; D gene uncertain. The CDR3 runs 11 residues. Germline lookup yields CDR1 DFQATT and CDR2 SNEGSKA (reference sequence). V lost 7 bases and J 6 bases, leaving 12 bases between the germline ends. The CDR3 region is CSVGWRAEAFF. The CDR3 bases are TGCAGTGTCGGGTGGAGGGCTGAAGCTTTCTTT.

There are many counts of this clonotype. The rearrangement joins TRBV12-3 or TRBV12-4 to TRBJ2-7; TRBD2 is a possible D gene (5 bases). The CDR3 spans 14 residues. V was shortened by 5 bases and J by 5 bases, with 16 bases between the two germline ends. The CDR3 region is CASSKRIKGDEQYF. Here the CDR3 DNA reads TGTGCCAGCAGTAAGCGGATAAAAGGCGACGAGCAGTACTTC.

This clonotype has a handful of counts. CDR3 nucleotide sequence: TGTGCCAGCAGCATACTCCCGGGACTAGTCTTATCTGGGGCCAACGTCCTGACTTTC. Residues: CASSILPGLVLSGANVLTF. The chain has TRBV11-1 and TRBJ2-6, with 8 bases lining up with TRBD2. In germline, CDR1 is SGHAT, CDR2 FQDESV (reference sequence). J lost 1 base, V lost 5 bases, and 13 bases had no gene match. The CDR3 is 19 amino acids.

V is TRBV5-1 and J is TRBJ2-7, with a possible D match to TRBD1 (5 bases). Trimming took 2 bases from V and 7 from J, leaving 16 bases between them. The germline gives CDR1 SGHRS, CDR2 YFSETQ. The CDR3 runs to 14 residues. The CDR3 nucleotides are TGCGCCAGCAGCTTAAGGGGCCTCGCGGAAGAGCAGTACGTC. This sequence encodes CASSLRGLAEEQYV.

This clonotype is a singleton in its sample. A much larger clone lies one base from this, so it may be a read error. The chain couples TRBV11-3 to TRBJ2-2; D might be TRBD1 (6 bases). Germline CDR1 reads SGHNT; CDR2 reads YENEEA. Trimming left V 5 bases short and J 1 base short, with 11 bases between. The CDR3 is made up of 15 amino acids. The CDR3 DNA reads as TGTGCCAGCAGCCAAGGACAGATGAACACCGGGGAGCTGTTTTTT. Translating gives CASSQGQMNTGELFF.

The sample holds many counts of this clonotype. The V call is TRBV20-1, the J call TRBJ2-7; a weak D match, TRBD1 (6 bases). Deletions cut 0 bases from V and 3 bases from J, with 15 bases between. The germline CDR1 and CDR2 sequences are DFQATT and SNEGSKA (reference sequence). This CDR3 is 15 amino acids long. CDR3 DNA sequence: TGCAGTGCTAGAGATCGTATCAGGGGACGCTACGAGCAGTACTTC. Its protein is CSARDRIRGRYEQYF.

This clonotype was counted many times. The CDR3 sequence is CASSPRGLAVKYEQYV. CDR3 DNA: TGTGCCAGCAGTCCACGAGGGCTAGCGGTTAAGTACGAGCAGTACGTC. The chain is built from TRBV6-1 and TRBJ2-7; 7 positions agree with TRBD2. V lost 5 bases, J lost 4 bases, and 14 bases stayed unmatched. This CDR3 is built from 16 residues. The germline V gene encodes CDR1 MNHNS and CDR2 SASEGT.

V gene TRBV12-3 or TRBV12-4 combines with J gene TRBJ1-5; D not resolved. V was clipped by 6 bases and J by 5 bases, with 11 bases between them. The CDR3 contains 13 residues. CDR3 nucleotide sequence: TGTGCCAGCAGATCCCAGGCGGATCAGCCCCAGCATTTT. It translates to CASRSQADQPQHF.

This clonotype was observed a few times. This sequence joins TRBV5-1 and TRBJ2-2, with 9 bases that match TRBD2. In germline, CDR1 is SGHRS, CDR2 YFSETQ. The V and J ends lost 6 bases and 8 bases, in that order; junction bases with no gene match: 11. The CDR3 contains 15 residues. CDR3 DNA sequence: TGCGCCAGCACGAGACTAGCGGATGTGGCGGGGGAGCTGTTTTTT. It is translated as CASTRLADVAGELFF.

The sample holds a few counts of this clonotype. The chain has TRBV27 and TRBJ2-1; 8 bases align to TRBD2. The CDR3 runs 15 residues. Germline-derived CDR1 and CDR2 are MNHEY and SMNVEV (reference sequence). V shed 10 bases and J 2 bases; nucleotides not matched to a gene: 10. In DNA, the CDR3 is TGTGCCACCCAATATAGCGGGGATCCCTACAATGAGCAGTTCTTC. Encoded protein: CATQYSGDPYNEQFF.

Points on this clonotype: A much larger clone sits a single nucleotide away, making a read error possible. The rearrangement uses TRBV12-3 or TRBV12-4 and TRBJ2-2; D unresolved. This CDR3 has 13 residues. The CDR3 bases are TGTGCCAGCACCCAATCTTACACCTGGGAGCTGTTTTTT. Translating it yields CASTQSYTWELFF.

The V gene is TRBV27, the J gene TRBJ2-3, with D perhaps TRBD1 or TRBD2 (5 bases each). CDR3 length: 16 residues. Trimming left V 5 bases short and J 2 bases short, with 17 bases between. The V gene's germline CDR1 is MNHEY and CDR2 SMNVEV (reference sequence). The CDR3 sequence is CASSPRGPQNTDTQYF. The CDR3 DNA follows: TGTGCCAGCAGTCCCCGGGGCCCGCAAAACACAGATACGCAGTATTTT.

This clonotype was counted many times. The chain is built from TRBV9 and TRBJ2-3; 9 bases are shared with TRBD2. After removal of 0 bases from V and 4 bases from J, the junction contained 3 bases not matched to a gene. Germline CDR1 and CDR2: SGDLS and YYNGEE. This CDR3 has 15 amino acids. The CDR3: CASSVEAGGADTQYF. The CDR3 nucleotides read TGTGCCAGCAGCGTAGAAGCGGGAGGTGCAGATACGCAGTATTTT.

This clonotype was counted at least ten times. This chain links TRBV18 with TRBJ2-5; D not resolved. Germline V lookup: CDR1 KGHSH, CDR2 LQKENI. The CDR3 loop spans 13 amino acids. V was pared by 3 bases and J by 0 bases, with 5 bases between. The CDR3, as DNA: TGTGCCAGCTCACCTGGCCACCAAGAGACCCAGTACTTC. Translated, it gives CASSPGHQETQYF.

In its sample, this clonotype was seen a few times. V usage is TRBV19 and J usage is TRBJ2-4; 7 bases align to TRBD1. J gave up 0 bases and V 9 bases, and 5 bases lay outside the gene matches. Germline loops: CDR1 LNHDA, CDR2 SQIVND (reference sequence). The CDR3 has 14 amino acids. The CDR3, as DNA: TGTGCCAGAGACAGGGTGAGAGCCAAAAACATTCAGTACTTC. The encoded protein is CARDRVRAKNIQYF.

This chain joins TRBV6-2 or TRBV6-3 and TRBJ2-5; D perhaps matches TRBD2 (6 bases). This CDR3 comprises 16 residues. The V gene's germline CDR1 is MNHEY and CDR2 SVGEGT. Trimming took off 6 bases at V and 3 bases at J, with 20 bases between the two ends. The CDR3 loop is CASRKEGSPGKETQYF. CDR3 nucleotides: TGTGCCAGCAGGAAGGAGGGGTCACCGGGGAAAGAGACCCAGTACTTC.

V usage is TRBV20-1 and J usage is TRBJ1-2; TRBD1 might be the D (5 bases). The V gene lost 4 bases and the J gene lost 0 bases, with 15 bases spanning the gap. Germline CDR1 reads DFQATT; CDR2 reads SNEGSKA (reference sequence). The CDR3 totals 15 residues. The CDR3 nucleotides are TGCAGTGCTAACCAGAGGGGTAGGGCTAACTATGGCTACACCTTC. This translates into CSANQRGRANYGYTF.